This entry features one TCR beta chain sequence. Its target is not known. These data belong to a study of T cell responses to AZD1222 COVID-19 vaccine. Produced via immunoSEQ multiplex PCR; TCRdb's table is partial and in-frame only. Altogether about 140,000 clones are present, roughly 92% being singletons, with the ten largest covering 3.5% to 4.5%. V was clipped by 2 bases and J by 7 bases, with 17 bases between them. The CDR3 covers 15 residues. Points from the study as a whole: Receipt of two AZD1222 doses was followed by a rise in Spike-specific TCR breadth and depth.

This specimen was peripheral blood, taken 28 days after the second AZD1222 dose. The chain uses TRBV23-1 and TRBJ1-2; D remains unclear. TRBV23-1 is filed as an ORF, its function uncertain. The source is an adult who received the AZD1222 COVID-19 vaccine. Here the CDR3 reads CASSQHYGPKSGYTF. The CDR3 nucleotides read TGCGCCAGCAGTCAACACTACGGGCCAAAGAGTGGCTACACCTTC.